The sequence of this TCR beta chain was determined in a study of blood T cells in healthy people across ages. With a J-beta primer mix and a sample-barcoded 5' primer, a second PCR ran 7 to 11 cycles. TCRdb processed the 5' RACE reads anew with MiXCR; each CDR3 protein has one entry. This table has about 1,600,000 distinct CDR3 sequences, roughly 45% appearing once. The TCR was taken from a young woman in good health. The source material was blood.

CDR3 DNA sequence: TGCGCCAGCAGCCAAGATCCATTACAGGGGAACTATGGCTACACCTTC. This gives the protein CASSQDPLQGNYGYTF. The rearrangement joins TRBV4-1 to TRBJ1-2, with 7 nucleotides matching TRBD1. Germline CDR1 is MGHRA and CDR2 is YSYEKL. J gave up 2 bases and V 0 bases, and 6 bases lay outside the gene matches. The CDR3 is made up of 16 amino acids.